The present T cell receptor (beta chain) was sequenced within a study of OX40 agonist ivuxolimab in advanced cancers. This clone has just one count. Clones were read by immunoSEQ multiplex PCR, and TCRdb kept only the in-frame ones, dropping some. The sample includes around 60,000 clones, approximately 89% of them seen just once. Autoimmune disease history or systemic immunosuppression disqualified patients. The material was CD4+ or CD8+ T cells sorted from blood, obtained in a trial of the OX40 agonist ivuxolimab. This receptor was identified in an adult with an advanced solid tumor such as melanoma, head and neck, liver or kidney cancer.

CDR3 residues: CASSLSVKGTYYGYTF. CDR3 DNA: TGTGCCAGCAGTTTATCGGTCAAGGGGACCTACTATGGCTACACCTTC. The V and J genes are TRBV27 and TRBJ1-2; D is possibly TRBD1 (5 bases). Germline CDR1 is MNHEY and CDR2 is SMNVEV (reference sequence). The V end was cut by 0 bases, the J end by 3 bases, with 14 bases between. CDR3 length: 16 residues.